Presented here are 2 T cell receptor beta chains from one specimen sequenced in a study of beta chain features in type 1 diabetes. Study observations and caveats: Type 1 diabetes patients had moderately but significantly shorter TCRB CDR3s in all four CD4+ subsets.

Antigens for these TCRs are unknown. All of the isolated RNA was reverse transcribed, so expressed TCRB transcripts were sequenced. Using immunoSEQ multiplex PCR, the repertoire was profiled, and TCRdb retains in-frame clones only, with some absent. Of about 650,000 clones detected, around an eighth appear once; the ten largest clones hold more than 0.1%. The sample consisted of naive CD4+ T cells from blood. Receptor source: a man aged 25 to 45 with type 1 diabetes.

The chain is built from TRBV18 and TRBJ1-5; no clear D gene. The CDR3 length is 12 residues. CDR1 and CDR2 from the germline V gene are KGHSH and LQKENI. V lost 3 bases and J 8 bases, leaving 8 bases between the germline ends. The CDR3 DNA reads as TGTGCCAGCTCACCGGCAGGCGAGCCCCAGCATTTT. This codes for CASSPAGEPQHF.

The chain uses TRBV19 and TRBJ1-6; D possibly corresponds to TRBD1 (5 bases). The germline V and J ends were trimmed by 8 bases and 0 bases, with 17 bases remaining between them. The germline gives CDR1 LNHDA, CDR2 SQIVND (reference sequence). The CDR3 has 17 amino acids. CDR3 amino acids: CASQQVGVSSYNSPLHF. The CDR3, as DNA: TGTGCCAGTCAGCAAGTGGGGGTGAGCTCCTATAATTCACCCCTCCACTTT.